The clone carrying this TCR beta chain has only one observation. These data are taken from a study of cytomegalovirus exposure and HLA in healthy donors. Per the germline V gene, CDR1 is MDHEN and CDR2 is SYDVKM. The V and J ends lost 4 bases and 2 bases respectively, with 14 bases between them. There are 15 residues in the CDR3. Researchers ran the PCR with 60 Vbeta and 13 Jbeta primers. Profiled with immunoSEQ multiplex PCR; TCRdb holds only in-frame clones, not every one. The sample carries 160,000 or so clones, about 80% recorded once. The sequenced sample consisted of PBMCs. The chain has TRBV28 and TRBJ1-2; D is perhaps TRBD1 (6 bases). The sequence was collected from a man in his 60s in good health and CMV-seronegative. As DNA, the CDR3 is TGTGCCAGCAGTTCCACGGCAGGGGCCAACTATGGCTACACCTTC. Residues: CASSSTAGANYGYTF.